The rows below give T cell receptor beta chains drawn from one sample of a study. A single record per CDR3 protein comes from TCRdb applying MiXCR to the 5' RACE reads. The profile covers some 12,000 distinct CDR3 sequences, with 40% to 55% appearing a single time and around an eighth taken by the ten largest. Material: tumor-infiltrating naive CD4+ T cells sorted from the breast tumor. All receptors come from a female donor with breast cancer. Each CDR3 is given with its conserved first and last residue. The D gene is left open where the match is weak. The size entry is marked missing in some rows and otherwise reads once, few, many or a size class.

j_call | v_call | d_call | clone_size | cdr3_aa | cdr3_nt
TRBJ2-7 | TRBV20-1 | TRBD2 | few | CSATSGVYEQYF | TGCAGTGCTACTAGCGGTGTATACGAGCAGTACTTC
TRBJ1-1 | TRBV20-1 | NA | few | CSAREGTMNTEAFF | TGCAGTGCTAGGGAGGGGACCATGAACACTGAAGCTTTCTTT
TRBJ2-7 | TRBV20-1 | NA | medium-sized | CSASIFQGPYEQYF | TGCAGTGCTAGCATCTTCCAGGGACCCTACGAGCAGTACTTC
TRBJ2-5 | TRBV6-6 | TRBD1 | NA | CASSGPRTGPAETQYF | TGTGCCAGCAGTGGCCCGAGGACAGGGCCAGCGGAGACCCAGTACTTC
TRBJ2-1 | TRBV7-2 | TRBD2 | NA | CASSLAAGSYNEQFF | TGTGCCAGCAGCTTAGCAGCGGGATCCTACAATGAGCAGTTCTTC
TRBJ2-1 | TRBV7-2 | NA | NA | CASSRTRGYNEQFF | TGTGCCAGCAGCCGAACCAGGGGATACAATGAGCAGTTCTTC
TRBJ2-7 | TRBV5-1 | NA | NA | CAGSHGDVGGEQYF | TGCGCCGGCAGCCACGGCGATGTCGGGGGCGAGCAGTACTTC
TRBJ2-1 | TRBV7-9 | NA | NA | CASSPGGSEQFF | TGTGCCAGCAGTCCAGGTGGATCGGAGCAGTTCTTC
TRBJ2-1 | TRBV6-5 | TRBD1 | few | CASSEGQGQFF | TGTGCCAGCAGCGAGGGACAGGGGCAGTTCTTC
TRBJ2-1 | TRBV20-1 | NA | NA | CSARGLRANNEQFF | TGCAGTGCTAGAGGGCTTAGGGCCAACAATGAGCAGTTCTTC
TRBJ1-6 | TRBV6-5 | NA | once | CASRRTTQGSNSPLHF | TGTGCCAGCAGACGCACAACGCAGGGTAGTAATTCACCCCTCCACTTT
TRBJ1-2 | TRBV6-5 | NA | medium-sized | CASSYSWLSDPGGYTF | TGTGCCAGCAGTTACTCATGGTTGTCGGACCCCGGTGGCTACACCTTC
TRBJ2-3 | TRBV12-3/TRBV12-4 | TRBD2 | few | CASSLGTSGSDTQYF | TGTGCCAGCAGTTTAGGTACTAGCGGTAGCGATACGCAGTATTTT
TRBJ1-5 | TRBV6-5 | NA | NA | CASRGYSNQPQHF | TGTGCCAGCCGGGGATATAGCAATCAGCCCCAGCATTTT
TRBJ2-2 | TRBV4-2 | NA | NA | CASSQEPRGTNTGELFF | TGTGCCAGCAGCCAAGAGCCCCGAGGAACGAACACCGGGGAGCTGTTTTTT
TRBJ2-1 | TRBV4-3 | TRBD2 | medium-sized | CASSQDPSGTGNEQFF | TGCGCCAGCAGCCAAGATCCTAGCGGGACGGGTAATGAGCAGTTCTTC
TRBJ2-3 | TRBV6-4 | TRBD1 | NA | CASSDSPDRADTQYF | TGTGCCAGCAGTGACTCGCCCGACAGGGCGGATACGCAGTATTTT
TRBJ2-2 | TRBV5-8 | NA | NA | CASKRDRRSGELFF | TGTGCCAGCAAACGGGATCGGAGGTCCGGGGAGCTGTTTTTT
TRBJ1-5 | TRBV20-1 | TRBD1 | NA | CSAMTGEWGGNQPQHF | TGCAGTGCTATGACAGGGGAGTGGGGGGGCAATCAGCCCCAGCATTTT
TRBJ2-3 | TRBV30 | NA | NA | CAWDHQEWVTDTQYF | TGTGCCTGGGACCACCAGGAGTGGGTCACAGATACGCAGTATTTT
TRBJ2-3 | TRBV7-3 | NA | NA | CASSLQADTQYF | TGTGCCAGCAGCTTGCAGGCAGATACGCAGTATTTT
TRBJ2-1 | TRBV18 | TRBD2 | once | CASSPYLAGRDEQFF | TGTGCCAGCTCACCCTACCTAGCGGGAAGGGATGAGCAGTTCTTC
TRBJ1-4 | TRBV6-2/TRBV6-3 | NA | few | CASSYRGPGEKLFF | TGTGCCAGCAGTTACCGGGGTCCGGGTGAAAAACTGTTTTTT
TRBJ2-5 | TRBV28 | NA | NA | CASTSRLKTQYF | TGCGCTTCAACTAGCAGGTTAAAGACCCAGTACTTC
TRBJ1-2 | TRBV4-3 | NA | once | CASSQDPDRRGYTF | TGCGCCAGCAGCCAAGATCCGGACAGAAGAGGCTACACCTTC
TRBJ2-7 | TRBV12-3/TRBV12-4 | TRBD1 | NA | CTSSLGGTGYYEQYF | TGTACCAGCAGTTTAGGGGGGACAGGTTACTACGAGCAGTACTTC
TRBJ2-7 | TRBV12-3/TRBV12-4 | TRBD1 | NA | CASSAGTGREQYF | TGTGCCAGCAGTGCTGGGACAGGGCGCGAGCAGTACTTC
TRBJ2-1 | TRBV6-1 | NA | once | CASSKPPGSPNEQFF | TGTGCCAGCAGTAAACCTCCGGGATCCCCCAATGAGCAGTTCTTC
TRBJ2-3 | TRBV7-2 | NA | few | CASSFVLGGVVTDTQYF | TGTGCCAGCAGCTTTGTTTTGGGCGGGGTAGTGACAGATACGCAGTATTTT
TRBJ2-1 | TRBV7-6 | NA | NA | CASSQALHGAFNEQFF | TGTGCCAGCAGCCAGGCCCTGCATGGGGCCTTCAATGAGCAGTTCTTC
TRBJ1-6 | TRBV7-2 | NA | NA | CASSLAPGEGNNSPLHF | TGTGCCAGCAGCTTAGCCCCAGGGGAGGGAAATAATTCACCCCTCCACTTT
TRBJ2-7 | TRBV10-3 | TRBD2 | NA | CAISESVRREIGGREAHEQYF | TGTGCCATCAGTGAGTCAGTTCGGCGAGAGATCGGCGGGAGGGAGGCCCACGAGCAGTACTTC
TRBJ1-2 | TRBV6-5 | NA | few | CASTSWTARANYGYTF | TGTGCCAGCACCTCATGGACAGCCCGAGCTAACTATGGCTACACCTTC
TRBJ2-1 | TRBV10-3 | NA | once | CAIRSERGDEQFF | TGTGCCATCAGGTCGGAGAGAGGCGATGAGCAGTTCTTC
TRBJ2-3 | TRBV4-3 | NA | NA | CASSQSGSNTDTQYF | TGCGCCAGCAGCCAATCAGGGTCCAACACAGATACGCAGTATTTT
TRBJ2-3 | TRBV12-3/TRBV12-4 | TRBD2 | NA | CASSQWTSGGTDTQYF | TGTGCCAGCAGTCAGTGGACTAGCGGGGGAACAGATACGCAGTATTTT
TRBJ2-5 | TRBV15 | TRBD1 | once | CATSRPGTGQETQYF | TGTGCCACCAGCAGACCCGGGACAGGACAAGAGACCCAGTACTTC
TRBJ2-5 | TRBV7-2 | NA | NA | CASGLMDFSGETQYF | TGTGCCAGCGGCCTAATGGACTTCTCCGGCGAGACCCAGTACTTC
TRBJ2-5 | TRBV5-1 | NA | NA | CASSRWQETQYF | TGCGCCAGCAGTCGGTGGCAAGAGACCCAGTACTTC
TRBJ1-2 | TRBV20-1 | NA | NA | CSGGSDYGYTF | TGCAGTGGAGGGTCCGACTATGGCTACACCTTC
TRBJ2-1 | TRBV15 | NA | NA | CATSRARTSYNEQFF | TGTGCCACCAGCAGAGCACGGACCTCCTACAATGAGCAGTTCTTC
TRBJ2-3 | TRBV4-3 | NA | few | CASSQYGASTDTQYF | TGCGCCAGCAGCCAATATGGCGCTAGCACAGATACGCAGTATTTT
TRBJ2-7 | TRBV6-1 | NA | few | CASSAVGTYPYEQYF | TGTGCCAGCAGTGCCGTGGGGACATATCCCTACGAGCAGTACTTC
TRBJ2-1 | TRBV20-1 | NA | NA | CSASRLGTVRYEQFF | TGCAGTGCTAGCAGACTCGGGACTGTTCGCTATGAGCAGTTCTTC
TRBJ2-1 | TRBV7-9 | TRBD1 | NA | CASSLLHPGTGWNEQFF | TGTGCCAGCAGCTTACTACACCCCGGGACAGGGTGGAATGAGCAGTTCTTC